This T cell receptor beta chain was sequenced in a study of memory CD4+ T cells and cytomegalovirus serostatus. Study findings and constraints: CMV serostatus prediction reached median AUC approximately 0.95, or 0.91 with US-trained model.

Single viable CD3+CD4+CD8-CD45RO+ cells were sorted as the memory CD4+ T cells. As regards this clone: Its antigen remains unknown.

Original analysis: After removing out-of-frame reads, around 2,000,000 distinct TCRbeta sequences remained. Sequencing was performed with immunoSEQ multiplex PCR; in TCRdb, only in-frame clones are kept and a portion is missing. The V and J calls and clone size come from that table; D and trimming were worked out from the DNA. In the table there are 50,000 to 65,000 clones, about 74% of which are singletons. CDR3 length: 15 residues. Trimming took 2 bases from V and 4 from J; bases not matched to a gene: 3. Germline V gene lookup returns CDR1 KGHSH and CDR2 LQKENI. The chain links TRBV18 to TRBJ1-5; TRBD1 matches 9 bases. Input material: memory CD4+ T cells from blood. This receptor was obtained from an adult in good health and CMV-seronegative. Written as DNA, the CDR3 is TGTGCCAGCTCACCATCCGGACAGGGGAATCAGCCCCAGCATTTT. Translation gives CASSPSGQGNQPQHF.